This is a list of T cell receptor beta chains from one sample in a study of blood T cell repertoires in COVID-19. Measured with immunoSEQ multiplex PCR; TCRdb has only the in-frame clones, and not every one. The data show about 72,000 clones, roughly 82% seen once. The source material was peripheral blood. These receptors originate from a human donor in a cohort sampled during active COVID-19. Both conserved end residues are part of each CDR3. D genes are given only for firm matches. The size of a clone is reported for some rows only, either as once, few or many, or as a class for expanded clones.

v_call	d_call	j_call	clone_size	cdr3_aa	cdr3_nt
TRBV5-1	NA	TRBJ1-5	NA	CASSLGPNSNQPQHF	TGCGCCAGCAGCCTCGGTCCCAATAGCAATCAGCCCCAGCATTTT
TRBV18	NA	TRBJ2-5	NA	CASSPGARETQYF	TGTGCCAGCTCACCAGGGGCGAGAGAGACCCAGTACTTC
TRBV28	TRBD1	TRBJ1-1	few	CASSTRQGATEAFF	TGTGCCAGCAGTACCCGACAGGGGGCGACTGAAGCTTTCTTT
TRBV5-1	TRBD2	TRBJ2-2	NA	CASSPPAGRELFF	TGCGCCAGCAGCCCCCCAGCGGGAAGGGAGCTGTTTTTT
TRBV5-1	NA	TRBJ2-7	NA	CASSLTDSRYEQYF	TGCGCCAGCAGCTTGACGGACTCTCGCTACGAGCAGTACTTC
TRBV2	NA	TRBJ1-3	NA	CASNVFGNTIYF	TGTGCCAGCAATGTCTTTGGAAACACCATATATTTT
TRBV5-1	NA	TRBJ1-1	NA	CASSLPEGTEAFF	TGCGCCAGCAGCTTGCCAGAGGGAACTGAAGCTTTCTTT
TRBV5-1	NA	TRBJ2-5	NA	CASRPGARETQYF	TGCGCCAGCAGACCAGGGGCACGGGAGACCCAGTACTTC
TRBV19	NA	TRBJ2-7	NA	CASSIAGTSYEQYF	TGTGCCAGTAGTATCGCGGGGACGTCCTACGAGCAGTACTTC
TRBV18	NA	TRBJ2-7	NA	CASSPTDVSYEQYF	TGTGCCAGCTCACCGACAGACGTTTCCTACGAGCAGTACTTC
TRBV7-9	NA	TRBJ2-5	NA	CASSRSGLEETQYF	TGTGCCAGCAGCCGGTCGGGGTTGGAGGAGACCCAGTACTTC
TRBV18	NA	TRBJ1-5	NA	CASSPAGALSNQPQHF	TGTGCCAGCTCACCTGCGGGGGCCCTTAGCAATCAGCCCCAGCATTTT
TRBV7-2	NA	TRBJ1-1	NA	CASSLMPRAWAFF	TGTGCCAGCAGCTTAATGCCGAGGGCATGGGCTTTCTTT
TRBV27	NA	TRBJ1-4	NA	CASSLLGAEKLFF	TGTGCCAGCAGTTTATTGGGCGCTGAAAAACTGTTTTTT
TRBV15	NA	TRBJ1-1	NA	CATSRYRSPNTEAFF	TGTGCCACCAGCAGATACAGGTCCCCGAACACTGAAGCTTTCTTT
TRBV2	NA	TRBJ2-1	NA	CASRSGPGYHNEQFF	TGTGCCAGCCGATCCGGGCCGGGGTACCACAATGAGCAGTTCTTC
TRBV29-1	NA	TRBJ2-1	NA	CSVVGTNVRNEQFF	TGCAGCGTTGTTGGGACAAACGTGAGAAATGAGCAGTTCTTC
TRBV5-1	NA	TRBJ1-6	NA	CASSLSLRTDSPLHF	TGCGCCAGCAGCTTGAGCCTCCGGACAGATTCACCCCTCCACTTT
TRBV7-3	TRBD2	TRBJ2-2	NA	CASSLEPGGYNTGELFF	TGTGCCAGCAGCTTAGAACCCGGGGGGTACAACACCGGGGAGCTGTTTTTT
TRBV4-1	TRBD1	TRBJ1-4	NA	CASSLGQGEVHEKLFF	TGCGCCAGCAGCCTCGGACAGGGTGAGGTACATGAAAAACTGTTTTTT
TRBV3-1/TRBV3-2	NA	TRBJ1-6	NA	CASSRGQGSPLHF	TGTGCCAGCAGCCGGGGGCAGGGCTCACCCCTCCACTTT
TRBV19	TRBD1	TRBJ1-3	NA	CASSKGQSSGNTIYF	TGTGCCAGTAGTAAGGGACAGTCCTCTGGAAACACCATATATTTT
TRBV7-3	TRBD1	TRBJ1-6	NA	CASSLNSQGSSPLHF	TGTGCCAGCAGCCTCAACTCACAGGGGTCTTCACCCCTCCACTTT
TRBV7-9	NA	TRBJ2-7	NA	CASSLVTGSTRKSSYEQYF	TGTGCCAGCAGCTTAGTTACAGGGTCAACGCGTAAAAGCTCCTACGAGCAGTACTTC
TRBV30	NA	TRBJ2-1	NA	CAWSRGTSNEQFF	TGTGCCTGGAGTCGGGGAACAAGCAATGAGCAGTTCTTC
TRBV12-3/TRBV12-4	TRBD1	TRBJ1-6	NA	CATGTGRSPLHF	TGTGCCACAGGGACAGGGCGATCACCCCTCCACTTT
TRBV19	TRBD1	TRBJ1-1	NA	CASSAKQGSGTEAFF	TGTGCCAGTAGTGCCAAACAGGGGTCGGGCACTGAAGCTTTCTTT
TRBV7-8	NA	TRBJ1-1	NA	CASSLSGRNTEAFF	TGTGCCAGCAGCTTATCAGGCCGGAACACTGAAGCTTTCTTT
TRBV5-6	NA	TRBJ1-4	NA	CASSFRQTNEKLFF	TGTGCCAGCAGCTTCCGACAGACCAATGAAAAACTGTTTTTT
TRBV30	NA	TRBJ1-5	NA	CAWSYTAGIDQPQHF	TGTGCCTGGAGTTATACGGCAGGGATCGATCAGCCCCAGCATTTT
TRBV5-8	TRBD2	TRBJ2-2	NA	CASSPPWGTTNTGELFF	TGTGCCAGCAGCCCCCCGTGGGGGACTACCAACACCGGGGAGCTGTTTTTT
TRBV7-6	TRBD1	TRBJ2-7	NA	CASSSSFSRTGTYEQYF	TGTGCCAGCAGCTCGTCCTTTTCTCGGACAGGAACCTACGAGCAGTACTTC
TRBV2	TRBD1	TRBJ2-1	NA	CASISGQGYGEQFF	TGTGCCAGCATCTCCGGACAGGGGTACGGTGAGCAGTTCTTC
TRBV29-1	NA	TRBJ2-7	NA	CSVEGQGTYEQYF	TGCAGCGTTGAAGGGCAGGGAACCTACGAGCAGTACTTC
TRBV29-1	NA	TRBJ1-5	NA	CSVEDAGPGQPQHF	TGCAGCGTCGAGGACGCAGGTCCAGGGCAGCCCCAGCATTTT
TRBV3-1/TRBV3-2	NA	TRBJ2-1	NA	CASSQRQGSGGNEQFF	TGTGCCAGCAGCCAGAGACAGGGGTCCGGGGGGAATGAGCAGTTCTTC
TRBV30	NA	TRBJ1-2	few	CAWSVSGGDYGYTF	TGTGCCTGGAGTGTGTCTGGGGGCGACTATGGCTACACCTTC
TRBV19	NA	TRBJ1-4	NA	CASSSGNDEKLFF	TGTGCCAGTAGTAGCGGGAACGATGAAAAACTGTTTTTT
TRBV18	NA	TRBJ2-6	NA	CASSPTDSGANVLTF	TGTGCCAGCTCACCAACAGACTCTGGGGCCAACGTCCTGACTTTC
TRBV2	TRBD2	TRBJ2-5	NA	CASSGTSGGETQYF	TGTGCCAGCAGCGGGACTAGCGGGGGAGAGACCCAGTACTTC
TRBV7-2	NA	TRBJ1-5	NA	CASSYKGDGNQPQHF	TGTGCCAGCAGCTATAAGGGGGATGGGAATCAGCCCCAGCATTTT